This TCR beta chain was obtained from a study of blood T cell repertoires in COVID-19. The CDR3 contains 16 residues. CDR1 is MNHEY, CDR2 SVGAGI, per germline. Trimming cost V 2 bases and J 6 bases, with 19 bases left between them. Sequencing was performed with immunoSEQ multiplex PCR; in TCRdb, only in-frame clones are kept and a portion is missing. The repertoire has 310,000 or so clones, 88% of them found once; the top ten carry 3% to 4%. V is TRBV6-5 and J is TRBJ1-1, with D perhaps matching TRBD1 (6 bases). The TCR originated in a woman aged 45-60 years with active or convalescent COVID-19. Sequenced input: peripheral blood. The CDR3 nucleotides are TGTGCCAGCAGTTACGGGGGCACAGGGTTCAAAGCTGAAGCTTTCTTT. This sequence encodes CASSYGGTGFKAEAFF.